This T cell receptor (delta chain) was retrieved from a study of γδ T cells in repeated Plasmodium falciparum infection (dated by TCRdb to the early 2020s). For the study in its entirety: In the natural-infection arm, Malian children exposed to intense seasonal malaria transmission were enrolled and compared against age and gender matched Australian children. About five malaria-naive U.S. adults underwent four controlled human malaria infections by bites from P. falciparum NF54-infected Anopheles stephensi mosquitoes over 644 days. Controlled-infection subjects were sampled at baseline, immediately before selected infections, and 21 days after each infection. Malian gammadelta TCR repertoires were analysed cross-sectionally during no-transmission periods and were analysed longitudinally across acute febrile malaria episodes. Using both natural infection in Mali and controlled human malaria infection, the study looked at the way repeated Plasmodium falciparum infection shapes the human gammadelta T cell repertoire. The full study reports these points: Compared with the repertoires of Australian children, the Vdelta2-negative gammadelta TCR repertoires of Malian children appeared more clonally expanded, less diverse and less shared. The Malian cohort came from a small rural village of predominantly one ethnic group, limiting generalizability. Repeated controlled infections appeared to drive waves of new clonotype selection in Vdelta2-negative, largely Vdelta1+, gammadelta TCR repertoires. Analysis of inter-individual variability in gammadelta T cell responses was limited by the small size of the controlled-infection cohort. Across time and infection, the Vgamma9/Vdelta2+ TCR repertoires showed a highly stable polyclonal makeup, with many TCRgamma sequences overlapping between individuals.

Remarks on this clone: What antigen it recognizes has not been identified. TCRdb's protein, taken from a much larger clone, differs from this DNA's translation at residue 10, likely owing to a read error; the protein displayed comes from the DNA.

For bulk TCR repertoire analysis, Vgamma9/Vdelta2+ and Vdelta2-negative gammadelta T cell populations were isolated by flow sorting from peripheral blood mononuclear cells. Libraries were constructed by multiplex PCR. Sequencing took place on an Illumina MiSeq. Every sorted gammadelta T cell sample had both its TCR gamma (TRG) and TCR delta (TRD) chains sequenced. The source study handled its data this way. The repertoire analyses drew on clonotype tree plots, the accumulated frequency of the top 20 clonotypes, and diversity index (DI) and D75 metrics. Public reads were reanalyzed in TCRdb with CATT, and rows carrying the same DNA were merged afterwards. In this record, the V and J calls reflect TCRdb's handling and not the investigators' own analysis. Across this sample there are roughly 90,000 delta-chain clones, with roughly 1.4% seen only once. The top ten clonotypes cover over 8% of the sample.

The CDR3 runs 14 residues from the cysteine to the phenylalanine. Of the read, only the CDR3 DNA is kept; its 42 bases are in frame from base 1. Relative to germline, V is missing 1 base and J is missing 10 bases, with 8 bases of the junction outside any gene match. According to the germline V gene, CDR1 reads GEAIGNYY and CDR2 reads EKD. Recombination connected TRDV2 to TRDJ1; 10 junctional bases match TRDD3. The J gene is not listed in TCRdb, so it was assigned here from a DNA match to germline. Sequencing was done on a sample of gamma-delta T cells from blood. The clonotype comes from a pool of human donors (malaria-infected and uninfected, not separated). The sequence in DNA is TGTGCCTGTGACACGTTGGGGGATACCTGGGGACTCATCTTT. It specifies CACDTLGDTWGLIF.